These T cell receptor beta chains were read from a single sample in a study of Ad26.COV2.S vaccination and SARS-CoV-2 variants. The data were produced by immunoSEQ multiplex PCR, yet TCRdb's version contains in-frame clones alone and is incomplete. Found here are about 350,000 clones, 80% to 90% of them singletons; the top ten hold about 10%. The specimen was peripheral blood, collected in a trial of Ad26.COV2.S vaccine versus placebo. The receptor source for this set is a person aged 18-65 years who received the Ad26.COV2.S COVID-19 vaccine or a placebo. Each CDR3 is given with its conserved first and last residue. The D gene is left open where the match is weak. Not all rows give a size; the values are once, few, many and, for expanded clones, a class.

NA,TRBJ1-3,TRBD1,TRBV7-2,TGTGCCAGCAGCCTGAGGACAGGAAGCTCTGGAAACACCATATATTTT,CASSLRTGSSGNTIYF
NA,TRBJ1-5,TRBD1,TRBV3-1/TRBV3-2,TGTGCCAGCAGCCAGGGGGACAGGGGGCATCAGCCCCAGCATTTT,CASSQGDRGHQPQHF
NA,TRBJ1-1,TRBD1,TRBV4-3,TGCGCCAGCAGCCAAGAACCCCTAGGGGGCGGGTACACTGAAGCTTTCTTT,CASSQEPLGGGYTEAFF
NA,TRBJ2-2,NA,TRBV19,TGTGCCAGTAACCCAAGTTTGAGGACCGGGGAGCTGTTTTTT,CASNPSLRTGELFF
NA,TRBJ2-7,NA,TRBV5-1,TGCGCCAGCAGCTCCCCGACAGCAAACGAGCAGTACTTC,CASSSPTANEQYF
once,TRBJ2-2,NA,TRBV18,TGTGCCAGCCGGCAGGGGAAGAACACCGGGGAGCTGTTTTTT,CASRQGKNTGELFF
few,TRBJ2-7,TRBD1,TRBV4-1,TGCGCCAGCAGCCCCCCGGGACAGGGGGTCTACGAGCAGTACTTC,CASSPPGQGVYEQYF
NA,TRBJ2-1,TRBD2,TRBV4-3,TGCGCCAGCAGCCAAGAGCCGGGGGGCTCCTACAATGAGCAGTTCTTC,CASSQEPGGSYNEQFF
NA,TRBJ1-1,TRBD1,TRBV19,TGTGCCAGTAGTCCCCCGACAGGGTTGGGCACTGAAGCTTTCTTT,CASSPPTGLGTEAFF
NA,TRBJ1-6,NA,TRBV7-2,TGTGCCAGCACTATGGACCCTCATAATTCACCCCTCCACTTT,CASTMDPHNSPLHF
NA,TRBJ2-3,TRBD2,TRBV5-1,TGCGCCAGCAGCCCCATAGCGGGGGGCACAGATACGCAGTATTTT,CASSPIAGGTDTQYF
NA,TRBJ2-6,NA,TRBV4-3,TGCGCCAGCAGCCCTGAGGAGGCTGGGGCCAACGTCCTGACTTTC,CASSPEEAGANVLTF
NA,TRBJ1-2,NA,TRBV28,TGTGCCAGCAGTTTAGGGACCCTCTATGGCTACACCTTC,CASSLGTLYGYTF
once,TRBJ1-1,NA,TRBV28,TGTGCCAGCAGTCCCCTGGGACGGCTCATGAACACTGAAGCTTTCTTT,CASSPLGRLMNTEAFF
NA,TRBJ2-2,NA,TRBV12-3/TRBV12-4,TGTGCCAGCAGTTTAGAGGGAGCCGGGGAGCTGTTTTTT,CASSLEGAGELFF
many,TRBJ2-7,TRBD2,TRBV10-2,TGCGCCAGCAGTACTAGCGGGTCCTCCTACGAGCAGTACTTC,CASSTSGSSYEQYF
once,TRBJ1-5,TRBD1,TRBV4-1,TGCGCCAGCAGACCCACAGGGGCAGGACAGCCCCAGCATTTT,CASRPTGAGQPQHF
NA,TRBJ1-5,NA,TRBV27,TGTGCCAGCAGTGGGGCACCAACCTATCAGCCCCAGCATTTT,CASSGAPTYQPQHF
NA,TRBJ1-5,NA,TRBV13,TGTGCCAGCAGCCCCACAGGGAGGAACAATCAGCCCCAGCATTTT,CASSPTGRNNQPQHF
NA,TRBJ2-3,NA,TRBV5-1,TGCGCCAGCAGCCCCGGACCTGTAACAGATACGCAGTATTTT,CASSPGPVTDTQYF
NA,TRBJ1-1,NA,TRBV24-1,TGTGCCACCAGAGATTCGGGTGAGAACACTGAAGCTTTCTTT,CATRDSGENTEAFF
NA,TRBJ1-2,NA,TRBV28,TGTGCCAGCAGTGATGGACAGCACTATGGCTACACCTTC,CASSDGQHYGYTF
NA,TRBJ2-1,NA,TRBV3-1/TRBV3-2,TGTGCCAGCAGTCCCGGGACTGGGGGTGAGCAGTTCTTC,CASSPGTGGEQFF
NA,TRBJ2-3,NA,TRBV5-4,TGTGCCGTCTACCTATCCACGACGGCCCGGGCAGATACGCAGTATTTT,CAVYLSTTARADTQYF
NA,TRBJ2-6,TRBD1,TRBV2,TGTGCCAGCTGTGGGACAGCCCACGCCTCTGGGGCCAACGTCCTGACTTTC,CASCGTAHASGANVLTF
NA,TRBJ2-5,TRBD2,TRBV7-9,TGTGCCAGCAGCTCGCCAATCAGGGGGACTAGCGGTTTAGAGACCCAGTACTTC,CASSSPIRGTSGLETQYF
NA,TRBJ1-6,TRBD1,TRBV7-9,TGTGCCATCCCACAGGGGCCCGGGCTTAATTCACCCCTCCACTTT,CAIPQGPGLNSPLHF
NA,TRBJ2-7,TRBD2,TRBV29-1,TGCAGCGTTGAAGAGACGGCGGGAGGGCCCTACGAGCAGTACTTC,CSVEETAGGPYEQYF
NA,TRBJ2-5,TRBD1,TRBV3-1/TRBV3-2,TGTGCCAGCAGCCAAAAGTCGGGCAGGGGGACAGAGACCCAGTACTTC,CASSQKSGRGTETQYF
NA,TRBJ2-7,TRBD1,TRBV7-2,TGTGCCAGCAGCCCAGGACAGGGGGAGCAGTACTTC,CASSPGQGEQYF
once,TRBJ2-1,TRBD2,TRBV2,TGTGCCAGCAGTGTTCAGGGTAGCGGGGATGAGCAGTTCTTC,CASSVQGSGDEQFF
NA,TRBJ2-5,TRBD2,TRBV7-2,TGTGCCAGCAGCTTATGGGGACTAGCGGGGGCCGGGGCCCAGTACTTC,CASSLWGLAGAGAQYF
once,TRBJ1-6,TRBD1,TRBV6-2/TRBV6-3,TGTGCCAGCAGTCGTGCGACAGGGGGGAATTCACCCCTCCACTTT,CASSRATGGNSPLHF
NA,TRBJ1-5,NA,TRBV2,TGTGCCAGCACCCAAGGACCTGACAGCAATCAGCCCCAGCATTTT,CASTQGPDSNQPQHF
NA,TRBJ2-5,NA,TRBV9,TGTGCCAGCAGCGCGGGACTTTCCGGGCCACAAGAGACCCAGTACTTC,CASSAGLSGPQETQYF
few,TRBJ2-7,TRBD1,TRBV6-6,TGTGCCAGCTGCCACCGGGACAGGGGGCGCGAGCAGTACTTC,CASCHRDRGREQYF
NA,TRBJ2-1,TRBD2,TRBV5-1,TGCGCCAGCAGCCCCCGACTAGCAAAGGTTAGCTCCTACAATGAGCAGTTCTTC,CASSPRLAKVSSYNEQFF
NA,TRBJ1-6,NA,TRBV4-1,TGCGCCAGCAGCCTCAGCCGGGACACAGAGAATTCACCCCTCCACTTT,CASSLSRDTENSPLHF
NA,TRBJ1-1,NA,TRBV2,TGTGCCAGCAGTGAGGGGGACACTGAAGCTTTCTTT,CASSEGDTEAFF
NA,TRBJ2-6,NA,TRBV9,TGTGCCAGCAGCCTAATGCTTTCTGGGGCCAACGTCCTGACTTTC,CASSLMLSGANVLTF
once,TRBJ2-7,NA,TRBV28,TGTGCCAGCAGTCCCACCCCTTACGAGCAGTACTTC,CASSPTPYEQYF
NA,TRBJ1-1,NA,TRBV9,TGTGCCAGCAGCCCCATTGGACAGTTCACTGAAGCTTTCTTT,CASSPIGQFTEAFF
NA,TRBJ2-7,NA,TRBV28,TGTGCCAGCAGTTGGGCGGCTATAGCCTTCGAGCAGTACTTC,CASSWAAIAFEQYF
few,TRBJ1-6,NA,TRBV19,TGTGCCAGTAGTAGGACGGGACCTTCACCCCTCCACTTT,CASSRTGPSPLHF
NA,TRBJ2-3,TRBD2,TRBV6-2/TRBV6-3,TGTGCCAGCAGTTACTGGACTAGCGGAACAGATACGCAGTATTTT,CASSYWTSGTDTQYF
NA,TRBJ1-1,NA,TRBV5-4,TGTGCCAGCAGCCCCCAAGGTCACACTGAAGCTTTCTTT,CASSPQGHTEAFF
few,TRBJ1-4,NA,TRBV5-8,TGTGCCAGCAGTCCTGGGGGGACCGCCGCAACTAATGAAAAACTGTTTTTT,CASSPGGTAATNEKLFF
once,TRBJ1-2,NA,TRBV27,TGTGCCAGCAGTTCCCGGGCGGGGGGGGCGAGTGGCTACACCTTC,CASSSRAGGASGYTF
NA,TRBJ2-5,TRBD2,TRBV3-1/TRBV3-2,TGTGCCAGCAGCCAAGAATCTAGCGGGGGCCCTCTCGCGTACTTC,CASSQESSGGPLAYF
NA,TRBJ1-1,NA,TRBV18,TGTGCCAGCTCACAGCGGACAGCCAAAAACACTGAAGCTTTCTTT,CASSQRTAKNTEAFF
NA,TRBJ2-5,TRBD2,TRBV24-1,TGTGCCACCAGTGACACGGGACTAGCTGCAGAGACCCAGTACTTC,CATSDTGLAAETQYF
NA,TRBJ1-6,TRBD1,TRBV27,TGTGCCAGCAGACATGGGACAGGGGCTTCACCCCTCCACTTT,CASRHGTGASPLHF
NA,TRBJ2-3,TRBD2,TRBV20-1,TGCAGTGCTAGTGGGCGGGGGGGCGCAGATACGCAGTATTTT,CSASGRGGADTQYF
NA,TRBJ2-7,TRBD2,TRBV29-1,TGCAGCGCCGGTAGCGGGAGGGCCGCCTACGAGCAGTACTTC,CSAGSGRAAYEQYF
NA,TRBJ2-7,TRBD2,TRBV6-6,TGTGCCAGTGGGACTAGCGCATCCTACGAGCAGTACTTC,CASGTSASYEQYF
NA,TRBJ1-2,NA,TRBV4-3,TGCGCCAGCAGCCAAGATAGGCAGGGATACTATGGCTACACCTTC,CASSQDRQGYYGYTF
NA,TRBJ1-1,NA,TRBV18,TGTGCCAGCTCACCACTCGGGGATACGAACACTGAAGCTTTCTTT,CASSPLGDTNTEAFF